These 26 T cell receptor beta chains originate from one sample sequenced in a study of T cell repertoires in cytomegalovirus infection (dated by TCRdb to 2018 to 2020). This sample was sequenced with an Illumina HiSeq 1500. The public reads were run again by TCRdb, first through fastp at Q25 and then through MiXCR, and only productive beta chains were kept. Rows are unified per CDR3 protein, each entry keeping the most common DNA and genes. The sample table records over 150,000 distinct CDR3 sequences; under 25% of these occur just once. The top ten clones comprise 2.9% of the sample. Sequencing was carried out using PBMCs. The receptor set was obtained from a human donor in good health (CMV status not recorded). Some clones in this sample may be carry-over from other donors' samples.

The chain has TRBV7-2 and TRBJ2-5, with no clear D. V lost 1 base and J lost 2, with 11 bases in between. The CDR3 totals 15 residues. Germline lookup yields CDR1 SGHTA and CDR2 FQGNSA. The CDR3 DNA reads TGTGCCAGCAGCTTAGTTCCGGGTTTTCAAGAGACCCAGTACTTC. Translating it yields CASSLVPGFQETQYF.

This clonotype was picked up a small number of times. CDR3 sequence reads: CASSDGQGALSYEQYF. CDR3 sequence (DNA): TGTGCCAGCAGTGATGGACAGGGGGCTCTCTCCTACGAGCAGTACTTC. This chain joins TRBV25-1 and TRBJ2-7; 11 nucleotides line up with TRBD1. The CDR3 extends over 16 amino acids. The germline CDR1 and CDR2 sequences are MGHDK and SYGVNS. Trimming cost V 3 bases and J 0 bases; bases outside gene matches: 4.

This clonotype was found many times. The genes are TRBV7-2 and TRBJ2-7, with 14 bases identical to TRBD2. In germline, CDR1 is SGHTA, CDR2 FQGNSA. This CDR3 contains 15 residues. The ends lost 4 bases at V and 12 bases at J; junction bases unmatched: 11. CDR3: CASSSHRTSGRTPYF. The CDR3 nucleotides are TGTGCCAGCAGCTCGCACAGGACTAGCGGGAGGACGCCGTACTTC.

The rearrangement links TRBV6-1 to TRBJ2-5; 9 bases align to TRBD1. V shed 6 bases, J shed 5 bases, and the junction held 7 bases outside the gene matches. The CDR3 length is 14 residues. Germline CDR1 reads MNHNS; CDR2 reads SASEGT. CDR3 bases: TGTGCCAGCAGCCGGGACAGGGCCAGTGAGACCCAGTACTTC. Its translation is CASSRDRASETQYF.

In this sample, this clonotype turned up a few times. The CDR3 coding sequence is TGCGCCATTGGAGGGACAGGGGGCTCTGGGGCCAACGTCCTGACTTTC. Amino acids: CAIGGTGGSGANVLTF. This sequence joins TRBV10-2 and TRBJ2-6; 11 bases line up with TRBD1. The V gene's germline CDR1 is WSHSY and CDR2 SAAADI. The CDR3 totals 16 residues. V gave up 10 bases and J gave up 0 bases; unmatched junction bases: 5.

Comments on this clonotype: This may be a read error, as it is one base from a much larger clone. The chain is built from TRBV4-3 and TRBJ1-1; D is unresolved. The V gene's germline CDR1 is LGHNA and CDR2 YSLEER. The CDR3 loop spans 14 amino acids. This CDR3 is CASIQEPRNTEAFF. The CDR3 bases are TGCGCCAGCATCCAAGAACCCAGGAACACTGAAGCTTTCTTT.

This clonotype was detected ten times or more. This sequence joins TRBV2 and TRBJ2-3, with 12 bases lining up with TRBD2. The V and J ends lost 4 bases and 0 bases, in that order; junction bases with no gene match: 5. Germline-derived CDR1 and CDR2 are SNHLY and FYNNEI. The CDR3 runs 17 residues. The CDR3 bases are TGTGCCAGCAGTGCGGCTAGCGGGGGGGCTAGCACAGATACGCAGTATTTT. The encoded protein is CASSAASGGASTDTQYF.

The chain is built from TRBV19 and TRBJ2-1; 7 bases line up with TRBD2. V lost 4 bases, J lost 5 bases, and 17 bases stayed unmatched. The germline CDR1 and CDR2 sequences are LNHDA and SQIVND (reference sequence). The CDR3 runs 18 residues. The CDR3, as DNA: TGTGCCAGTAGTACCCAAACCCCATCGGGACTACCTAACAATGAGCAGTTCTTC. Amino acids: CASSTQTPSGLPNNEQFF.

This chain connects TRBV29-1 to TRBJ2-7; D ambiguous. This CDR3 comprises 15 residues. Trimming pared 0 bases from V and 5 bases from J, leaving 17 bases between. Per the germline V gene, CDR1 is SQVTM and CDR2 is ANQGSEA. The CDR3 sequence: CSVEDQVNTVNEQYF. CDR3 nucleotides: TGCAGCGTTGAAGATCAGGTCAATACGGTTAACGAGCAGTACTTC.

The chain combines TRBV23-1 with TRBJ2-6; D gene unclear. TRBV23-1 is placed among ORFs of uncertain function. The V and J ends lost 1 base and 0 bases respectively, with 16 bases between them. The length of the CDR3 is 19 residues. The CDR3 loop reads CASSQFKGRALSGANVLTF. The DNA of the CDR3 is TGCGCCAGCAGTCAATTCAAGGGCAGAGCTCTCTCTGGGGCCAACGTCCTGACTTTC.

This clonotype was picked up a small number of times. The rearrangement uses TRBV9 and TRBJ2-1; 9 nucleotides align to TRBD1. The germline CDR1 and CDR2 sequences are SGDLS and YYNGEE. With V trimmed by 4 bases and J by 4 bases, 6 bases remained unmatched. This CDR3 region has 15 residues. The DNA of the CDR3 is TGTGCCAGCAGCCCTGACAGGGGGACTTACAATGAGCAGTTCTTC. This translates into CASSPDRGTYNEQFF.

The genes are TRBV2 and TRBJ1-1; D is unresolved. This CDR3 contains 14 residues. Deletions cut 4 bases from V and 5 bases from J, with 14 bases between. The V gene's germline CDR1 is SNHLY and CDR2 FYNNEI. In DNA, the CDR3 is TGTGCCAGCAGTGTGTGGGAGATTTCTACTGAAGCTTTCTTT. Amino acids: CASSVWEISTEAFF.

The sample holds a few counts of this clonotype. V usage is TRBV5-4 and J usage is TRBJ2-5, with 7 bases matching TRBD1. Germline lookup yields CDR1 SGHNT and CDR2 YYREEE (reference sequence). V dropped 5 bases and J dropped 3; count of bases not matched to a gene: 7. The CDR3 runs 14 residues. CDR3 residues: CASSDWDREETQYF. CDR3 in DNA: TGTGCCAGCAGTGATTGGGACAGAGAAGAGACCCAGTACTTC.

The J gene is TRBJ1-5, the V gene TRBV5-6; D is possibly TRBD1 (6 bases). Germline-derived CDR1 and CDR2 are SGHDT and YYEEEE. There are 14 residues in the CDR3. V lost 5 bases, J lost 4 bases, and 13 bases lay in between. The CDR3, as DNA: TGTGCCAGCAGTTTTGGGACAACTAATCAGCCCCAGCATTTT. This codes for CASSFGTTNQPQHF.

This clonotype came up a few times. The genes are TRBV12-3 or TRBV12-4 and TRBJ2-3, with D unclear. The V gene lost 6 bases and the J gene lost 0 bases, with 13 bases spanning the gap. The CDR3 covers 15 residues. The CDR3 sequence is CASRSGILSTDTQYF. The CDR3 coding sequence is TGTGCCAGCAGATCTGGAATCTTAAGCACAGATACGCAGTATTTT.

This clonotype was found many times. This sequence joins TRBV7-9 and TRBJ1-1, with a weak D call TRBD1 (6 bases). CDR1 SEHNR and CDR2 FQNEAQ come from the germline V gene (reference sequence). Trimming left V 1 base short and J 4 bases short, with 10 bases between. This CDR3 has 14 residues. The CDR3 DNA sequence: TGTGCCAGCAGCTTAGGCGGGGGCGGCACTGAAGCTTTCTTT. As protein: CASSLGGGGTEAFF.

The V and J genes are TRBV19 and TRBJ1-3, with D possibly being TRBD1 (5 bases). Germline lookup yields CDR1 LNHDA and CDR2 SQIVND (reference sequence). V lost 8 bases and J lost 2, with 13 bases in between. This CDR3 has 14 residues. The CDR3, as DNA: TGTGCCAGTCACGGGGGACGTGCTGGAAACACCATATATTTT. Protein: CASHGGRAGNTIYF.

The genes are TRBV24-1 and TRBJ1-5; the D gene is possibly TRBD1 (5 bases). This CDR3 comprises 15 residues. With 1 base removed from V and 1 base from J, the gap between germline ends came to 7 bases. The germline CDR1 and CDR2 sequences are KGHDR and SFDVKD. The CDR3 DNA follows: TGTGCCACCAGTGATTTAAGACAGAGCAATCAGCCCCAGCATTTT. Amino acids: CATSDLRQSNQPQHF.

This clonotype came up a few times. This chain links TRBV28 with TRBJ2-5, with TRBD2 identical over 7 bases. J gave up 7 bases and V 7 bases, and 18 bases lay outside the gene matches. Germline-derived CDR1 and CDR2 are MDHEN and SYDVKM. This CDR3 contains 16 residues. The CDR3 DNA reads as TGTGCCAGCACCGTTCAAACCCCTAGCGGAGAACGGACCCAGTACTTC. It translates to CASTVQTPSGERTQYF.

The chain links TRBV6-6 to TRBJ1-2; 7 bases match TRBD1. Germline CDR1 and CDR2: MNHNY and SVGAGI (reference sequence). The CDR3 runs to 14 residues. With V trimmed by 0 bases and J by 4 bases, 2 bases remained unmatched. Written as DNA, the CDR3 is TGTGCCAGCAGTTACTCGAACAGGGGCTATGGCTACACCTTC. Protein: CASSYSNRGYGYTF.

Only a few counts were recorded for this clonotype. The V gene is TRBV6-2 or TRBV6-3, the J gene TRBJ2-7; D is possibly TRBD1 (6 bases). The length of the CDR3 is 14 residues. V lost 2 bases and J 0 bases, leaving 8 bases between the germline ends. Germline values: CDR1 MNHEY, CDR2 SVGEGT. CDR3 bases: TGTGCCAGCAGTTACGGGACAAACTCCTACGAGCAGTACTTC. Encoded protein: CASSYGTNSYEQYF.

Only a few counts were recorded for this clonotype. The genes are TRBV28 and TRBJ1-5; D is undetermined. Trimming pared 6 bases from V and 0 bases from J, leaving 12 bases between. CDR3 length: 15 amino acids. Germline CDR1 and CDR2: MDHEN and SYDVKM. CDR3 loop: CASSRIKNSNQPQHF. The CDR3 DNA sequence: TGTGCCAGCAGCCGTATCAAAAATAGCAATCAGCCCCAGCATTTT.

The CDR3 DNA is TGTGCCAGCAGCAACGACTGGGACGAGCAGTACTTC. Amino acids: CASSNDWDEQYF. This rearrangement joins TRBV7-2 to TRBJ2-7; D is uncertain. Trimming took 5 bases from V and 5 from J, leaving 10 bases between them. This CDR3 is 12 amino acids long. Germline assignment: CDR1 SGHTA and CDR2 FQGNSA. Looking up the rest from reference TRBV7-2 and TRBJ2-7 gives the full variable domain: GAGVSQSPSNKVTEKGKDVELRCDPISGHTALYWYRQSLGQGLEFLIYFQGNSAPDKSGLPSDRFSAERTGGSVSTLTIQRTQQEDSAVYLCASSNDWDEQYFGPGTRLTVT.

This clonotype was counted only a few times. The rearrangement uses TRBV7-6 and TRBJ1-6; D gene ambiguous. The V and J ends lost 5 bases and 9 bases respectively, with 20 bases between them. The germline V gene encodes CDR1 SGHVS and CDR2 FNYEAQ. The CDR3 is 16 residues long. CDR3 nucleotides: TGTGCCAGCAGCCCCGCCGGGAGGTTGGCATTTTCACCCCTCCACTTT. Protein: CASSPAGRLAFSPLHF.

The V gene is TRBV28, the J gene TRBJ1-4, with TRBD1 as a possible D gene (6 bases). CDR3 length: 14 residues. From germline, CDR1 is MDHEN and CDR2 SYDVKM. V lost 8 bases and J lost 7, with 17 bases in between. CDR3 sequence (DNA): TGTGCCAGCCAAGCGAGGGGGGGAGGTGAAAAACTGTTTTTT. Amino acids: CASQARGGGEKLFF. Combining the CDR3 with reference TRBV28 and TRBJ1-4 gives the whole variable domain DVKVTQSSRYLVKRTGEKVFLECVQDMDHENMFWYRQDPGLGLRLIYFSYDVKMKEKGDIPEGYSVSREKKERFSLILESASTNQTSMYLCASQARGGGEKLFFGSGTQLSVL.

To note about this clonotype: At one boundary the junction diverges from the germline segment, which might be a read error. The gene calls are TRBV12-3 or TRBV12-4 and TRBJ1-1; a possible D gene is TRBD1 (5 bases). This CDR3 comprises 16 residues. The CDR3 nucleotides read TGTGCCAGCAGCCCCACTCCCGGGACGGCGAACAATGAAGCTTTCTTT. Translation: CASSPTPGTANNEAFF.